This T cell receptor (beta chain) was observed in a study of immune evolution from preneoplasia to lung adenocarcinoma (dated by TCRdb to the early 2020s). With respect to the entire study: No AAH lesions showed HLA loss of heterozygosity, compared with 5.5% to 8% of AIS, less than 18% of MIA and around a third of ADC lesions. The overall cohort was made up of 53 patients with pulmonary nodules who had surgical resection. The sample size depended on which specimens were available, not on a prior power calculation. A total of some 51 patients contributed TCR sequencing data. According to the study, over a hundred samples went through TCR sequencing. The immune data were combined with whole exome sequencing and methylation data from the same cohort of nodules. The study combined immune gene expression, TCR sequencing and multiplex immunofluorescence to profile immune contexture across lung adenocarcinoma precursors and invasive adenocarcinoma. POLYSOLVER was used to infer class I HLA alleles from exome data, and LOHHLA was used to detect allele-specific HLA loss. Resected precursor lesions (AAH, AIS, MIA) and invasive adenocarcinomas were compared against paired morphologically normal lung tissue.

Overall study results and their limits: Findings were based on association rather than direct causation; larger cohorts with long-term follow-up and longitudinal biopsies were deemed needed. Clonality was highest in normal lung, while later-stage lesions appeared to show lower clonality but higher T cell density and diversity. The highest top T cell clone frequencies were observed in normal lung, and a progressive decrease in top T cell clone frequencies appeared to occur from AAH through AIS, MIA and invasive adenocarcinoma. Because every patient came from Japan and China, how well the results apply to Western populations was uncertain. The highest T cell clonality was observed in KRAS-mutant nodules compared with EGFR-mutant or double wild-type lesions.

The patients had resection in Japan or China between 2014 and 2017. The histologic diagnosis of each case was independently confirmed on H&E slides by two lung cancer pathologists. Premalignant or tumor cells were enriched for nucleic acid extraction by macro-dissection performed after pathologic assessment. DNA was isolated from FFPE tissue using the AllPrep DNA/RNA FFPE Kit. The immunoSEQ hsTCRbeta Kit was used to sequence TCR beta CDR3 regions from DNA. Under the source paper's analysis protocol: The ImmunoSEQ Analyzer was used to analyse the TCR sequencing data. T cell clonality was calculated on productive rearrangements as 1 minus Pielou's evenness. T cell diversity was measured with the inverse Simpson index on productive templates. T cell density was defined as TCR beta template counts normalized to usable DNA, with usable DNA estimated by amplification and sequencing of housekeeping genes. TCR metrics were compared across histologic stages using two-sided Kruskal-Wallis tests. Entries here come from immuneACCESS through TCRdb and include only in-frame sequences with V and J called. Some clones fail to appear in such tables; in the studies checked, an unresolved V gene covers under half of the shortfall, and the cause of the remainder is unknown. That table gives V, J and clone size, and the DNA gave D and trimming. For this sample the table gives about 10,000 clones, of which 78% were detected only once. Of the sample, about 4% is held by the ten largest clones.

Counted from cysteine to phenylalanine, this CDR3 has 13 amino acids. Only the CDR3 DNA is retained, 39 bases long and in frame from the first base. Sequences SEHNR (CDR1) and FQNEAQ (CDR2) are obtained from the germline V gene (reference sequence). The junction shows trimming of 1 base on V and 5 bases on J, plus 5 bases between the germline ends. The table lists this clone with a few counts. No antigen is known for it. Base qualities are not provided; no much larger clone lies one nucleotide away. Sequencing was performed on FFPE minimally invasive lung adenocarcinoma tissue. The intended sense of this specimen's cell subset or site label: micro-invasive lung adenocarcinoma (MIA). The sequence was obtained from a person between 60 and 79 years old with lung adenocarcinoma. The chain joins TRBV7-9 to TRBJ2-2; the D gene lacks a confident call. The nucleotide sequence is TGTGCCAGCAGCTTAGAGTTGACCGGGGAGCTGTTTTTT. Its coded protein is CASSLELTGELFF.